This T cell receptor beta chain was sequenced in a study of blood T cell repertoires in COVID-19. Study-wide context: The United States, Italy and Spain provided the acute and convalescent COVID-19 samples.

Method: immunoSEQ multiplex PCR; TCRdb's copy keeps in-frame clones and lacks some. This sample carries about 180,000 clones, more than 75% of them seen once, and the ten largest clones take around 9%. CDR3 size: 14 residues. Germline CDR1 MNHEY, CDR2 SVGAGI. V gave up 2 bases and J gave up 6 bases; unmatched junction bases: 4. Assignments of participants to cohorts depended upon their own reported clinical history. The rearrangement uses TRBV6-5 and TRBJ1-2; 9 bases agree with TRBD1. Source material: PBMCs or T cells enriched from blood (not recorded which). This receptor was identified in a woman aged 25 to 45 who had recovered from COVID-19. The CDR3 DNA follows: TGTGCCAGCAGTTACGGACAGGGGCGCGATGGCTACACCTTC. Its protein product is CASSYGQGRDGYTF.